This T cell receptor beta chain was retrieved from a study of T-cell reconstitution after alpha-beta-depleted transplantation in children. The CDR3 runs to 16 residues. The germline V gene has CDR1 SGDLS and CDR2 YYNGEE. Unmatched junction bases numbered 1, after V lost 1 base and J lost 0 bases. Comment on this clonotype: What it binds is unknown.

Points from the study as a whole: High day-60 TCRbeta diversity in some patients came from surviving recipient T cells and thymic progenitors. At the one-year point after transplant, T-cell counts and TCRbeta diversity were found to come mostly from T cells that had been newly produced. Approximately two months post-transplant, alpha-beta T cells reportedly originated from several hundred expanded graft clones.

Using unique molecular identifiers, the investigators prepared the TCRbeta library. TCRdb re-analysed the PCR reads in MiXCR, keeping a single row per CDR3 protein. This sample has 200,000 to 250,000 distinct CDR3 sequences, with roughly 26% found just once. The clonotype was recovered from a girl between 2 and 10 years old with Fanconi anemia, due to receive a stem cell transplant. V usage is TRBV9 and J usage is TRBJ2-2; 9 bases line up with TRBD2. Here the sequenced sample was PBMCs, taken before TCRalphabeta/CD19-depleted stem cell transplant. CDR3 amino acids: CASSVSSGTNTGELFF. The DNA for the CDR3 is TGTGCCAGCAGCGTATCTAGCGGGACGAACACCGGGGAGCTGTTTTTT.